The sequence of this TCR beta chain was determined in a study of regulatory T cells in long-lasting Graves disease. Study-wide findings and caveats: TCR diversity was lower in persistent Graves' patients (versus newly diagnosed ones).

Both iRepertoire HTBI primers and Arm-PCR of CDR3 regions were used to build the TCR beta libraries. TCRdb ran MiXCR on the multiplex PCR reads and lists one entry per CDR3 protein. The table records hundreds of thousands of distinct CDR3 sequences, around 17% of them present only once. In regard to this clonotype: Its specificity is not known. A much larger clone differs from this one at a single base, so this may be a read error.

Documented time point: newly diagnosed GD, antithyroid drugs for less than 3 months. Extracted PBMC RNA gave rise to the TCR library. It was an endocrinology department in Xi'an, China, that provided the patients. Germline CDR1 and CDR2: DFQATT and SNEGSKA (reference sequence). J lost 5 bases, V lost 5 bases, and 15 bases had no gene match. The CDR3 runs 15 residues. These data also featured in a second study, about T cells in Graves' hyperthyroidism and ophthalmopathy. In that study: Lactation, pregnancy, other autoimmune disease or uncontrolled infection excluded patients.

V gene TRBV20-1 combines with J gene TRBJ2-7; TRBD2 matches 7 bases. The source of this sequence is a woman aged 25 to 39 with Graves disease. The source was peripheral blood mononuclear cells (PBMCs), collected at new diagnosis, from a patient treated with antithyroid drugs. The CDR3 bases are TGCAGTGCTGTCAAACTAGCGAAGGCGGGCCACGAGCAGTACTTC. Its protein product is CSAVKLAKAGHEQYF.